This is a list of T cell receptor beta chains from one sample in a study of T cells after yellow fever vaccination. MiXCR was run by TCRdb on the 5' RACE reads, yielding one entry per CDR3 protein. The repertoire holds about 14,000 distinct CDR3 sequences, with roughly 8% as singletons. The specimen was PBMCs, either bulk or a sorted T-cell subset (CD4+, CD8+, memory, or dextramer-sorted; not recorded which), collected on the day of the yellow fever booster vaccination. The source of these receptors is a man aged 18-30 years who received the YFV17D yellow fever vaccine. Both conserved end residues are part of each CDR3. A D gene is named only where the DNA matches it firmly. Sizes are listed as once, few or many counts, or a class when the clone is expanded.

>11|many|TRBV11-2|NA|TRBJ2-3
CASSSGPTQYF
TGTGCCAGCAGCTCCGGGCCTACGCAGTATTTT
>14|many|TRBV20-1|TRBD1|TRBJ1-2
CSASAGTGGDGYTF
TGCAGTGCTTCAGCCGGGACAGGGGGCGATGGCTACACCTTC
>13|many|TRBV7-2|NA|TRBJ1-1
CASSLARTAEAFF
TGTGCCAGCAGCTTAGCGAGAACAGCTGAAGCTTTCTTT
>14|many|TRBV7-9|NA|TRBJ1-1
CASSQQESNTEAFF
TGTGCCAGCAGCCAACAGGAATCGAACACTGAAGCTTTCTTT
>14|many|TRBV19|TRBD1|TRBJ1-5
CASSRGDRDQPQHF
TGTGCCAGTAGTAGGGGGGACAGGGATCAGCCCCAGCATTTT
>13|many|TRBV5-1|NA|TRBJ2-1
CASSGVDLGEQFF
TGCGCCAGCAGCGGGGTGGATTTGGGTGAGCAGTTCTTC
>14|many|TRBV11-2|TRBD1|TRBJ1-2
CASRRTGVNYGYTF
TGTGCCAGCAGAAGAACAGGGGTGAACTATGGCTACACCTTC
>15|many|TRBV7-9|TRBD1|TRBJ1-1
CASSKRQGRDTEAFF
TGTGCCAGCAGCAAACGACAGGGGAGGGACACTGAAGCTTTCTTT
>15|many|TRBV19|TRBD1|TRBJ2-3
CASRKFGQGPDTQYF
TGTGCCAGTAGGAAGTTCGGACAGGGACCAGATACGCAGTATTTT
>13|many|TRBV18|NA|TRBJ1-6
CANREDRNSPLHF
TGTGCCAACCGGGAGGACAGAAATTCACCCCTCCACTTT